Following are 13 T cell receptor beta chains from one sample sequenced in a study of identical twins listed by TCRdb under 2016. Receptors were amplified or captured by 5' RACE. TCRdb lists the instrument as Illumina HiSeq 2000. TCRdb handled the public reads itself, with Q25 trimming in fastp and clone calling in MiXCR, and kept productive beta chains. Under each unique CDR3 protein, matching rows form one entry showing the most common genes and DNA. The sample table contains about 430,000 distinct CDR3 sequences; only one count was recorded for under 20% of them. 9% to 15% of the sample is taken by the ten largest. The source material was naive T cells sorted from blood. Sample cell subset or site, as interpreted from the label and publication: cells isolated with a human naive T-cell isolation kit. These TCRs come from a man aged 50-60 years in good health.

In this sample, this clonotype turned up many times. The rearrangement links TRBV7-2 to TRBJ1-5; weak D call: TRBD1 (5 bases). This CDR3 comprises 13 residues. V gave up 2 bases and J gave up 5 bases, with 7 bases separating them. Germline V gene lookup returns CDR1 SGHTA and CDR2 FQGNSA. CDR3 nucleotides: TGTGCCAGCAGCTTACGAGGGGATCAGCCCCAGCATTTT. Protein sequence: CASSLRGDQPQHF.

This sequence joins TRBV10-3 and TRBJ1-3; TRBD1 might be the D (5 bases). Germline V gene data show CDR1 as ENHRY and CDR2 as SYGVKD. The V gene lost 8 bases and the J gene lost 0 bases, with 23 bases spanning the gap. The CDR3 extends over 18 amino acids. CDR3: CAIGPGTVFFSSGNTIYF. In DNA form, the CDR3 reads TGTGCCATCGGTCCCGGGACGGTGTTCTTCTCCTCTGGAAACACCATATATTTT.

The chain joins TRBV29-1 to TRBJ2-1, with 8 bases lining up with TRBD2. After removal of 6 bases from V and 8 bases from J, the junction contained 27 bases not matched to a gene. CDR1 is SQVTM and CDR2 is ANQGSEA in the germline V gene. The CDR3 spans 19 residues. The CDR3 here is CSVFGGGRGSGIRFDEQFF. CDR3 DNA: TGCAGCGTCTTCGGGGGGGGGCGCGGTAGCGGGATAAGGTTCGATGAGCAGTTCTTC.

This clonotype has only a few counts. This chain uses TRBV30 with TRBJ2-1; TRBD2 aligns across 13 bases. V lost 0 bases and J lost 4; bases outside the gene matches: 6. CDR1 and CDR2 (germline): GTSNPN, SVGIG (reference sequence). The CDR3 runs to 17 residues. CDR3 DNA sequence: TGTGCCTGGAGTGTAGGAGTACTAGCGGGGGGGTACAATGAGCAGTTCTTC. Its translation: CAWSVGVLAGGYNEQFF. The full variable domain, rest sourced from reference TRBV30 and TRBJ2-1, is SQTIHQWPATLVQPVGSPLSLECTVEGTSNPNLYWYRQAAGRGLQLLFYSVGIGQISSEVPQNLSASRPQDRQFILSSKKLLLSDSGFYLCAWSVGVLAGGYNEQFFGPGTRLTVL.

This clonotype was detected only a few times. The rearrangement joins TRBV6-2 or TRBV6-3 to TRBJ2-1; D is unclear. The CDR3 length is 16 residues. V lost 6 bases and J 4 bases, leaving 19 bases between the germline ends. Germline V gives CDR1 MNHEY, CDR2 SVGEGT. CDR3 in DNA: TGTGCCAGCAGCCCCCCGGCATACCTCTCTTACAATGAGCAGTTCTTC. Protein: CASSPPAYLSYNEQFF.

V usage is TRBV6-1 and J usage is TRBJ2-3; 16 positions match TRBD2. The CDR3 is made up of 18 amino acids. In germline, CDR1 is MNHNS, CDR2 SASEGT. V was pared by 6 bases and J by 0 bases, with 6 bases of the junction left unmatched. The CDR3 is CASSRGTSGRVSTDTQYF. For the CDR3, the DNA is TGTGCCAGCAGCCGCGGGACTAGCGGGAGGGTTAGCACAGATACGCAGTATTTT.

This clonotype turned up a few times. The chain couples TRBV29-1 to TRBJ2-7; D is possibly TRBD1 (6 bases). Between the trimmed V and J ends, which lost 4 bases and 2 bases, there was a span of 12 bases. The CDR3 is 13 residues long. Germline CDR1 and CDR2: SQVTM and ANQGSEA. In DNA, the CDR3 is TGCAGCGTTGGTGGGACAATTCCCTACGAGCAGTACTTC. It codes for CSVGGTIPYEQYF.

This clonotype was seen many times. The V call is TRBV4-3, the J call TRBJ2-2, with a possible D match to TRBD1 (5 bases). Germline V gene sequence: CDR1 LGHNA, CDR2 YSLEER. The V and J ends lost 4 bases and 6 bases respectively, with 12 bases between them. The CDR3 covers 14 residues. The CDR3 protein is CASSPGASAGELFF. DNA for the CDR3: TGCGCCAGCAGCCCTGGGGCCTCGGCCGGGGAGCTGTTTTTT.

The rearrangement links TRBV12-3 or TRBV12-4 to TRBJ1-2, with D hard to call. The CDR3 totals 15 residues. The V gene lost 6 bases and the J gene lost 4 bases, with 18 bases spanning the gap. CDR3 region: CASRLNLGRAYGYTF. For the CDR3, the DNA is TGTGCCAGCAGACTTAACCTCGGACGGGCCTATGGCTACACCTTC.

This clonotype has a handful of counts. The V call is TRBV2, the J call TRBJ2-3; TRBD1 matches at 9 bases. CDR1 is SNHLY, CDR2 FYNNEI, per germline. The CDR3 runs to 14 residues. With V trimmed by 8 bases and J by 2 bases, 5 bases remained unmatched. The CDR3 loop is CASGGQGNTDTQYF. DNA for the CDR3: TGTGCCAGCGGAGGACAGGGGAACACAGATACGCAGTATTTT. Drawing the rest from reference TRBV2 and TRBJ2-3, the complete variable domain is EPEVTQTPSHQVTQMGQEVILRCVPISNHLYFYWYRQILGQKVEFLVSFYNNEISEKSEIFDDQFSVERPDGSNFTLKIRSTKLEDSAMYFCASGGQGNTDTQYFGPGTRLTVL.

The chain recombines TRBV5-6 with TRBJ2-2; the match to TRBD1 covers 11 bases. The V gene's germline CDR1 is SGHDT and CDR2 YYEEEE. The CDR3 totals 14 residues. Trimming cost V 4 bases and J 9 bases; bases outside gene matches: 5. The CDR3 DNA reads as TGTGCCAGCAGCCCAGGACAGGGGGCTTGGGAGCTGTTTTTT. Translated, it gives CASSPGQGAWELFF.

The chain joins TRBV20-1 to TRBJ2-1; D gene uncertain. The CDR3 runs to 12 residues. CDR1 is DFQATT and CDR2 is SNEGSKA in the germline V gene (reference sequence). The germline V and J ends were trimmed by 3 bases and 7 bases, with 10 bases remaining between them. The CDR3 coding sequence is TGCAGTGCTAGGGGTCCGGGTAATGAGCAGTTCTTC. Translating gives CSARGPGNEQFF.

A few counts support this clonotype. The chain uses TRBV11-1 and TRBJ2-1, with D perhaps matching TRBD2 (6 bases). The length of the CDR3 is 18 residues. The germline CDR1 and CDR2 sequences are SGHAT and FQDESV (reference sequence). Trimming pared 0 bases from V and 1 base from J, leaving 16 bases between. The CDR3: CASSLARGGDPSYNEQFF. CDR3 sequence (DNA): TGTGCCAGCAGCTTAGCGCGTGGCGGGGACCCTTCCTACAATGAGCAGTTCTTC. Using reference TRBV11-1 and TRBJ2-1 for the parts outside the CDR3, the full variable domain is EAEVAQSPRYKITEKSQAVAFWCDPISGHATLYWYRQILGQGPELLVQFQDESVVDDSQLPKDRFSAERLKGVDSTLKIQPAELGDSAMYLCASSLARGGDPSYNEQFFGPGTRLTVL.